The 9 T cell receptor beta chains reported below all come from one sample, sequenced in a study of T cells after somatic rescue of genetic block. Clones were read by immunoSEQ multiplex PCR, and TCRdb kept only the in-frame ones, dropping some. The sample has 95,000 to 120,000 clones, about 90% seen once. The source material was peripheral blood mononuclear cells (PBMCs). These receptors all come from a woman aged 18 to 35.

The CDR3 spells CASSRGYMNTEAFF. As DNA, the CDR3 is TGTGCCAGTAGTAGGGGTTACATGAACACTGAAGCTTTCTTT. The rearrangement links TRBV19 to TRBJ1-1; D is ambiguous. CDR3 length: 14 residues. The V end was cut by 4 bases, the J end by 0 bases, with 9 bases between. Germline CDR1 LNHDA, CDR2 SQIVND (reference sequence).

The rearrangement joins TRBV5-6 to TRBJ1-3; a possible D gene is TRBD1 (5 bases). The germline gives CDR1 SGHDT, CDR2 YYEEEE. This CDR3 has 16 amino acids. V was pared by 3 bases and J by 0 bases, with 13 bases between. In DNA form, the CDR3 reads TGTGCCAGCAGCTCCCGTGGGGCCAACTCTGGAAACACCATATATTTT. Amino acid sequence: CASSSRGANSGNTIYF.

The chain has TRBV6-1 and TRBJ1-3; 8 nucleotides match TRBD1. Germline V lookup: CDR1 MNHNS, CDR2 SASEGT. The V and J ends lost 6 bases and 2 bases, in that order; junction bases with no gene match: 6. This CDR3 is built from 15 residues. CDR3 protein: CASSRQGSTGNTIYF. The CDR3 nucleotides read TGTGCCAGCAGCCGACAGGGGTCAACTGGAAACACCATATATTTT.

The chain is built from TRBV6-5 and TRBJ2-7; 12 nucleotides align to TRBD1. CDR3 length: 14 residues. V dropped 8 bases and J dropped 5; count of bases not matched to a gene: 7. CDR1 MNHEY and CDR2 SVGAGI come from the germline V gene. The DNA of the CDR3 is TGTGCCAGCGCCGGGACAGGGGGCAGGAACGAGCAGTACTTC. Translation: CASAGTGGRNEQYF.

The rearrangement joins TRBV7-9 to TRBJ1-6; D possibly corresponds to TRBD1 (6 bases). Germline CDR1 reads SEHNR; CDR2 reads FQNEAQ (reference sequence). This CDR3 has 14 amino acids. The V end lost 5 bases, the J end lost 10 bases, and 15 bases lay between the germline ends. The CDR3 spells CASSTTRGQSPLHF. The CDR3 DNA follows: TGTGCCAGCAGCACTACGCGGGGGCAATCACCCCTCCACTTT.

V usage is TRBV5-1 and J usage is TRBJ2-7; the D gene is possibly TRBD1 (5 bases). This CDR3 contains 15 residues. CDR1 is SGHRS, CDR2 YFSETQ, per germline. The V and J ends lost 0 bases and 2 bases respectively, with 12 bases between them. As DNA, the CDR3 is TGCGCCAGCAGCTTGGAGCAGGGTGGAACCTACGAGCAGTACTTC. It specifies CASSLEQGGTYEQYF.

The chain employs TRBV30 and TRBJ1-2; 9 bases map to TRBD1. V trimming: 3 bases; J trimming: 3 bases; junction bases outside the gene matches: 5. The V gene's germline CDR1 is GTSNPN and CDR2 SVGIG (reference sequence). The CDR3 totals 14 residues. The chain's CDR3 is CAWRPGQGHYGYTF. The DNA of the CDR3 is TGTGCCTGGAGGCCGGGACAGGGACACTATGGCTACACCTTC.

DNA for the CDR3: TGTGCCAGCTCACCACGGGAGGGATTGAACACTGAAGCTTTCTTT. This sequence encodes CASSPREGLNTEAFF. V gene TRBV18 combines with J gene TRBJ1-1; D is unclear. Per the germline V gene, CDR1 is KGHSH and CDR2 is LQKENI. CDR3 length equals 15 residues. Between the trimmed V and J ends, which lost 1 base and 0 bases, there was a span of 9 bases.

This sequence joins TRBV4-3 and TRBJ2-1, with TRBD2 as a possible D gene (6 bases). Germline-derived CDR1 and CDR2 are LGHNA and YSLEER. Deletions cut 0 bases from V and 8 bases from J, with 14 bases between. The CDR3 length is 15 residues. The CDR3 coding sequence is TGCGCCAGCAGCCAAGAGGGGACGTGGGGGGATGAGCAGTTCTTC. Its translation is CASSQEGTWGDEQFF.